These 9 T cell receptor beta chains originate from one sample sequenced in a study of T cell repertoires in cytomegalovirus infection. MiXCR, run by TCRdb on the reads, gives a single entry per CDR3 protein. The sample shows more than 250,000 distinct CDR3 sequences, around 15% of them seen only once. The source material was PBMCs. All receptors come from a human donor in good health (CMV status not recorded). Some clones in this sample may be carry-over from other donors' samples.

This clonotype was observed at least ten times. The rearrangement uses TRBV5-5 and TRBJ2-5; 13 bases map to TRBD2. CDR3 length equals 16 residues. Germline V gene data show CDR1 as SGHKS and CDR2 as YYEKEE (reference sequence). Unmatched junction bases numbered 9, after V lost 5 bases and J lost 5 bases. CDR3 in DNA: TGTGCCAGCAGGGGAGGACTAGCGGGAGAGCGGGAGACCCAGTACTTC. Translation gives CASRGGLAGERETQYF.

V and J are TRBV9 and TRBJ2-3; 13 positions agree with TRBD2. The V gene end was trimmed by 4 bases and the J gene end by 3 bases; junction bases not matched to a gene: 8. The germline V gene encodes CDR1 SGDLS and CDR2 YYNGEE. The CDR3 consists of 17 residues. The CDR3: CASSQRLAGGGTDTQYF. CDR3 in DNA: TGTGCCAGCAGCCAACGACTAGCGGGAGGAGGAACAGATACGCAGTATTTT. The full variable domain, its missing parts supplied by reference TRBV9 and TRBJ2-3, is DSGVTQTPKHLITATGQRVTLRCSPRSGDLSVYWYQQSLDQGLQFLIQYYNGEERAKGNILERFSAQQFPDLHSELNLSSLELGDSALYFCASSQRLAGGGTDTQYFGPGTRLTVL.

CDR3: CSARDRTGTRNTEAFF. DNA of the CDR3: TGCAGTGCTAGAGATAGGACAGGGACCAGAAACACTGAAGCTTTCTTT. The rearrangement uses TRBV20-1 and TRBJ1-1; 8 bases line up with TRBD1. After removal of 0 bases from V and 2 bases from J, the junction contained 8 bases not matched to a gene. CDR1 and CDR2 from the germline V gene are DFQATT and SNEGSKA (reference sequence). The CDR3 consists of 16 residues.

This clonotype was observed many times. The CDR3 nucleotides read TGTGCCAGCAGCGGGCTTGGCGTCTGGCAGTATGGCTACACCTTC. This gives the protein CASSGLGVWQYGYTF. The V gene is TRBV7-9, the J gene TRBJ1-2, with D unclear. V was trimmed by 5 bases and J by 5 bases, leaving 18 bases between them. The CDR3 loop spans 15 amino acids. Germline V CDR1 and CDR2: SEHNR, FQNEAQ (reference sequence).

The chain employs TRBV20-1 and TRBJ2-1; D unclear. The ends were cut back, 3 bases at V and 6 bases at J, with 12 bases in the middle. The CDR3 runs 13 residues. CDR1 DFQATT and CDR2 SNEGSKA come from the germline V gene (reference sequence). The CDR3: CSARGSLRNEQFF. The CDR3 region has the DNA TGCAGTGCTAGGGGTAGCCTTCGCAATGAGCAGTTCTTC.

The chain joins TRBV12-5 to TRBJ1-5, with D possibly being TRBD1 (5 bases). The CDR3 spans 14 residues. Germline V gene data show CDR1 as LGHNT and CDR2 as FRNRAP. The ends were cut back, 4 bases at V and 6 bases at J, with 13 bases in the middle. In DNA, the CDR3 is TGTGCTAGTGGTTCTCAGGGCCCCGGTCAGCCCCAGCATTTT. This translates into CASGSQGPGQPQHF. The variable domain in full, completed from reference TRBV12-5 and TRBJ1-5, reads DARVTQTPRHKVTEMGQEVTMRCQPILGHNTVFWYRQTMMQGLELLAYFRNRAPLDDSGMPKDRFSAEMPDATLATLKIQPSEPRDSAVYFCASGSQGPGQPQHFGDGTRLSIL.

There are a few counts of this clonotype. The chain is built from TRBV7-9 and TRBJ2-6, with D possibly matching TRBD2 (5 bases). The CDR3 is made up of 14 amino acids. Between the trimmed V and J ends, which lost 4 bases and 7 bases, there was a span of 11 bases. Germline V gene lookup returns CDR1 SEHNR and CDR2 FQNEAQ (reference sequence). DNA for the CDR3: TGTGCCAGCAGCTCCTGGACTGACGCCAACGTCCTGACTTTC. It encodes CASSSWTDANVLTF.

Ten or more counts support this clonotype. The J gene is TRBJ2-3, the V gene TRBV19; possibly TRBD2 for D (6 bases). V dropped 5 bases and J dropped 6 bases, with 15 bases sitting between them. This CDR3 contains 14 residues. The germline V gene encodes CDR1 LNHDA and CDR2 SQIVND (reference sequence). The CDR3 bases are TGTGCCAGTAGTTTGGGACTCCCGCGGGATACGCAGTATTTT. Residues: CASSLGLPRDTQYF.

This clonotype was observed many times. The J gene is TRBJ2-3, the V gene TRBV4-1; 7 nucleotides align to TRBD1. The CDR3 contains 17 residues. Per germline, CDR1 MGHRA and CDR2 YSYEKL. V trimming: 4 bases; J trimming: 2 bases; junction bases outside the gene matches: 12. In DNA, the CDR3 is TGCGCCAGCAGCCGAGACGCACAGGGGTCGTACACAGATACGCAGTATTTT. This gives the protein CASSRDAQGSYTDTQYF.